The entry below describes one TCR beta chain. This record comes from a study of cytomegalovirus exposure and HLA in healthy donors. The study ran its PCR with 60 Vbeta and 13 Jbeta primers. TCRdb keeps only in-frame clones here, not all; method: immunoSEQ multiplex PCR. This repertoire shows under 170,000 clones, roughly 78% found once; its top ten account for roughly 6.8%. The CDR3 runs 15 residues. Trimming left V 3 bases short and J 1 base short, with 12 bases between. Germline lookup yields CDR1 LGHNA and CDR2 YNFKEQ. The clonotype originates from a man between 50 and 59 years old in good health and CMV-seropositive. The sample taken for sequencing was PBMCs. The rearrangement links TRBV4-2 to TRBJ1-1; D uncertain. Written as DNA, the CDR3 is TGTGCCAGCAGCCATTATACAGCACCGAACACTGAAGCTTTCTTT. It specifies CASSHYTAPNTEAFF.